This T cell receptor beta chain originates from a study of identifying expanded T cells in peripheral blood. TCRdb's table, derived via immunoSEQ multiplex PCR, lists solely in-frame clones and lacks some. The sample has about 80,000 clones; more than 75% are singletons. Germline V gene sequence: CDR1 SGHAT, CDR2 FQNNGV. The CDR3 length is 15 residues. Trimming took 5 bases from V and 5 from J; bases not matched to a gene: 9. The V gene is TRBV11-2, the J gene TRBJ2-1, with 7 bases that match TRBD2. This clonotype was sampled from a person aged 18 to 75 in good health. Source material: blood. CDR3 sequence reads: CASSPGGNLDNEQFF. CDR3 nucleotides: TGTGCCAGCAGCCCGGGAGGTAACTTGGACAATGAGCAGTTCTTC.